The rows below give T cell receptor beta chains drawn from one sample of a study of T cell responses to AZD1222 COVID-19 vaccine. Using immunoSEQ multiplex PCR, the repertoire was profiled, and TCRdb retains in-frame clones only, with some absent. The sample carries around 99,000 clones, 80% to 95% recorded once. The sequences come from peripheral blood, collected 28 days after the second AZD1222 dose. The receptors shown here come from an adult who received the AZD1222 COVID-19 vaccine. Both conserved end residues are part of each CDR3. A D gene is named only where the DNA matches it firmly. Size tells how often a clone was seen (once, few, many) or the class of an expanded clone, and some rows leave it out.

clone_size	d_call	j_call	v_call	cdr3_aa	cdr3_nt
.	.	TRBJ1-2	TRBV6-5	CASSYSLQGNYGYTF	TGTGCCAGCAGTTACTCCCTCCAGGGAAACTATGGCTACACCTTC
once	.	TRBJ2-3	TRBV6-5	CASSYSVGTDTQYF	TGTGCCAGCAGTTACTCGGTTGGCACAGATACGCAGTATTTT
.	TRBD2	TRBJ2-7	TRBV20-1	CSASGTSGENSYEQYF	TGCAGTGCTAGTGGGACTAGCGGAGAGAATTCCTACGAGCAGTACTTC
.	TRBD1	TRBJ2-3	TRBV9	CASSARGDRSSDTQYF	TGTGCCAGCAGCGCCAGGGGGGACAGGTCATCTGACACGCAGTATTTT
.	.	TRBJ2-3	TRBV7-2	CASSSYQPDTQYF	TGTGCCAGCAGCTCGTACCAGCCGGATACGCAGTATTTT
.	.	TRBJ2-1	TRBV7-2	CASSLAGPYNEQFF	TGTGCCAGCAGCTTAGCCGGGCCCTACAATGAGCAGTTCTTC
.	TRBD1	TRBJ2-4	TRBV28	CASSRQGGVAKNIQYF	TGTGCCAGCAGTAGACAGGGGGGGGTAGCCAAAAACATTCAGTACTTC
.	.	TRBJ2-7	TRBV19	CASSNGAGSYEQYF	TGTGCCAGTAGTAATGGGGCAGGGTCCTACGAGCAGTACTTC
once	.	TRBJ2-7	TRBV21-1	CASSASYEQYF	TGTGCCAGCAGCGCCAGCTACGAGCAGTACTTC
.	TRBD2	TRBJ2-6	TRBV27	CASSRGREWDGANVLTF	TGTGCCAGCAGTCGCGGGCGGGAGTGGGATGGGGCCAACGTCCTGACTTTC
once	TRBD2	TRBJ2-3	TRBV27	CASSPAKGIAGVTDTQYF	TGTGCCAGCAGTCCCGCCAAAGGAATAGCGGGAGTGACAGATACGCAGTATTTT
.	TRBD1	TRBJ1-4	TRBV5-1	CASSVRIQGAGEKLFF	TGCGCCAGCAGCGTCAGGATACAGGGGGCGGGTGAAAAACTGTTTTTT
.	.	TRBJ2-7	TRBV19	CASSPAGTGSYEQYF	TGTGCCAGTAGCCCCGCCGGGACGGGGTCCTACGAGCAGTACTTC
.	TRBD2	TRBJ2-1	TRBV18	CASSQGAGAYNEQFF	TGTGCCAGCTCACAGGGAGCGGGAGCCTACAATGAGCAGTTCTTC
.	.	TRBJ1-3	TRBV7-2	CASSLATGRNTIYF	TGTGCCAGCAGCTTAGCAACAGGCCGAAACACCATATATTTT
.	.	TRBJ2-3	TRBV9	CASSVGAETQYF	TGTGCCAGCAGCGTAGGCGCCGAGACGCAGTATTTT
.	TRBD1	TRBJ1-2	TRBV5-6	CASSPGGATHGYTF	TGTGCCAGCAGCCCAGGGGGCGCGACGCATGGCTACACCTTC
.	.	TRBJ1-1	TRBV4-1	CASSQVEGTEAFF	TGCGCCAGCAGCCAAGTTGAGGGAACGGAAGCTTTCTTT
.	.	TRBJ1-4	TRBV21-1	CASSKDACSTNEKLFF	TGTGCCAGCAGCAAGGACGCCTGCTCCACTAATGAAAAACTGTTTTTT
once	.	TRBJ1-2	TRBV10-2	CASSDGYGYTF	TGCGCCAGCAGTGATGGTTATGGCTACACCTTC
.	.	TRBJ1-1	TRBV27	CASSWTRWTEAFF	TGTGCCAGCAGTTGGACCCGGTGGACTGAAGCTTTCTTT
once	TRBD2	TRBJ2-1	TRBV3-1/TRBV3-2	CASSRWTSGRAGNEQFF	TGTGCCAGCAGCCGCTGGACTAGCGGGAGAGCTGGCAATGAGCAGTTCTTC
once	TRBD1	TRBJ2-6	TRBV11-2	CASSPQGAGANVLTF	TGTGCCAGCAGCCCTCAGGGGGCTGGGGCCAACGTCCTGACTTTC
.	TRBD2	TRBJ2-3	TRBV6-6	CASSPRLAGLRSTDTQYF	TGTGCCAGCAGTCCCCGACTAGCGGGGCTTAGAAGCACAGATACGCAGTATTTT
once	.	TRBJ2-7	TRBV9	CASSVGDPGAEQYF	TGTGCCAGCAGCGTAGGGGATCCGGGGGCGGAGCAGTACTTC
.	.	TRBJ2-5	TRBV19	CASSKTGFVGTQYF	TGTGCCAGTAGTAAAACAGGTTTCGTGGGGACCCAGTACTTC
.	TRBD1	TRBJ2-7	TRBV7-2	CASSLEWTGIYEQYF	TGTGCCAGCAGCTTAGAGTGGACAGGAATCTACGAGCAGTACTTC